What follows describes a single T cell receptor beta chain. Its antigen remains unknown. This entry comes from a study of identical twins. Broader study findings: Cord blood's abundant beta clonotypes had fewer insertions, unlike memory repertoires.

CDR1 is MNHNS, CDR2 SASEGT, per germline. After removal of 6 bases from V and 4 bases from J, the junction contained 8 bases not matched to a gene. The CDR3 sequence is 15 residues long. One entry per CDR3 protein results from TCRdb running MiXCR on the 5' RACE reads. The repertoire includes 690,000 or so distinct CDR3 sequences, under 9% of them detected once, and about 0.98% sits in the top ten. This sample was also put to use in a study of yellow fever vaccine responses in identical twins. That publication notes: Reportedly, the response of twins' T cells to the vaccine seemed partly convergent, partly personalized.

The receptor was derived from a woman younger than 30 in good health. The sequencing sample was made of PBMCs. The chain employs TRBV6-1 and TRBJ2-7; 11 nucleotides line up with TRBD1. The CDR3 DNA sequence: TGTGCCAGCAGATCTACCGGGACAGGGGGTTACGAGCAGTACTTC. Its translation is CASRSTGTGGYEQYF.